These T cell receptor beta chains were read from a single sample in a study of shared clonotypes between healthy human individuals. Produced via immunoSEQ multiplex PCR; TCRdb's table is partial and in-frame only. The sample holds over a million clones, approximately 72% seen once. The sample taken for sequencing was memory CD4+ T cells sorted from blood. These receptors originate from a man younger than 35 in good health. Both conserved end residues are part of each CDR3. Fields, in order: clone size, V gene, J gene, D gene, CDR3 DNA, CDR3 protein. A D gene is named only where the DNA matches it firmly. Some rows mark clone size as missing; the rest say once, few, many or name a class of expanded clone.

abundance: few
v_gene: TRBV29-1
j_gene: TRBJ1-1
d_gene: .
CDR3nt: TGCAGCGGACACCGGAACACTGAAGCTTTCTTT
CDR3aa: CSGHRNTEAFF

abundance: .
v_gene: TRBV9
j_gene: TRBJ1-5
d_gene: TRBD1
CDR3nt: TGTGCCAGCAGCACGACAGGGGCTCAGCCCCAGCATTTT
CDR3aa: CASSTTGAQPQHF

abundance: .
v_gene: TRBV19
j_gene: TRBJ2-7
d_gene: TRBD1
CDR3nt: TGTGCCAGTAGTACCGGGACAGGGGGCTACGAGCAGTACTTC
CDR3aa: CASSTGTGGYEQYF

abundance: .
v_gene: TRBV10-3
j_gene: TRBJ2-2
d_gene: .
CDR3nt: TGTGCCATCACCACAGTCAACACCGGGGAGCTGTTTTTT
CDR3aa: CAITTVNTGELFF

abundance: .
v_gene: TRBV29-1
j_gene: TRBJ2-7
d_gene: .
CDR3nt: TGCAGCGTTGCGGCTACCGGGTCGTCCGAGCAGTACTTC
CDR3aa: CSVAATGSSEQYF

abundance: many
v_gene: TRBV5-1
j_gene: TRBJ1-6
d_gene: .
CDR3nt: TGCGCCAGCAGCTCCGACGGGGGTGGCTATAATTCACCCCTCCACTTT
CDR3aa: CASSSDGGGYNSPLHF

abundance: .
v_gene: TRBV5-1
j_gene: TRBJ2-4
d_gene: TRBD1
CDR3nt: TGCGCCAGCAGCTTGGGGACAGGGGTGAACATTCAGTACTTC
CDR3aa: CASSLGTGVNIQYF

abundance: .
v_gene: TRBV5-4
j_gene: TRBJ2-3
d_gene: .
CDR3nt: TGTGCCCTGAAGGATGGGGGCCCTAGCACAGATACGCAGTATTTT
CDR3aa: CALKDGGPSTDTQYF

abundance: .
v_gene: TRBV6-6
j_gene: TRBJ2-5
d_gene: .
CDR3nt: TGTGCCAGCAGTTATAACGGGGGTGGAGAGACCCAGTACTTC
CDR3aa: CASSYNGGGETQYF

abundance: .
v_gene: TRBV7-2
j_gene: TRBJ2-7
d_gene: TRBD1
CDR3nt: TGTGCCAGCAGCTTTTTTACCCCCGGGACAGGGGGCGGGCAGTACTTC
CDR3aa: CASSFFTPGTGGGQYF

abundance: .
v_gene: TRBV5-4
j_gene: TRBJ2-5
d_gene: .
CDR3nt: TGTGCCAGCAGCTTAAATTCGGGGGCCGGGGGGGAGACCCAGTACTTC
CDR3aa: CASSLNSGAGGETQYF

abundance: .
v_gene: TRBV6-5
j_gene: TRBJ2-7
d_gene: TRBD1
CDR3nt: TGTGCCAGCAACGACAGGGGGCGCGAGCAGTACTTC
CDR3aa: CASNDRGREQYF

abundance: .
v_gene: TRBV6-1
j_gene: TRBJ2-5
d_gene: .
CDR3nt: TGTGCCAGCAGACCGTATGGGGGTCTGGAGACCCAGTACTTC
CDR3aa: CASRPYGGLETQYF

abundance: .
v_gene: TRBV5-1
j_gene: TRBJ2-5
d_gene: .
CDR3nt: TGCGCCAGCAGCCTGGGGGAAGAGACCCAGTACTTC
CDR3aa: CASSLGEETQYF

abundance: .
v_gene: TRBV11-2
j_gene: TRBJ2-2
d_gene: TRBD1
CDR3nt: TGTGCCAGCAGAGAGGGACAGGAGACCACCGGGGAGCTGTTTTTT
CDR3aa: CASREGQETTGELFF

abundance: .
v_gene: TRBV28
j_gene: TRBJ2-6
d_gene: .
CDR3nt: TGTGCCAGCAGCCGTGGGGCCAACGTCCTGACTTTC
CDR3aa: CASSRGANVLTF

abundance: .
v_gene: TRBV5-1
j_gene: TRBJ2-5
d_gene: TRBD2
CDR3nt: TGCGCCAGCAGCTTGGGCCGACTAGCGGGGTTCCAAGAGACCCAGTACTTC
CDR3aa: CASSLGRLAGFQETQYF

abundance: .
v_gene: TRBV6-1
j_gene: TRBJ1-3
d_gene: TRBD1
CDR3nt: TGTGCCAGCAGTGAAGAGGGGGCCTCTGGAAACACCATATATTTT
CDR3aa: CASSEEGASGNTIYF

abundance: .
v_gene: TRBV5-1
j_gene: TRBJ1-2
d_gene: TRBD1
CDR3nt: TGCGCCAGCAGCTTGCCCGGGACAGGGACTATTGGCTACACCTTC
CDR3aa: CASSLPGTGTIGYTF

abundance: .
v_gene: TRBV5-1
j_gene: TRBJ1-6
d_gene: TRBD1
CDR3nt: TGCGCCAGCAGCAGTGGGGACAGCGCTCTAACCCTCCACTTT
CDR3aa: CASSSGDSALTLHF

abundance: .
v_gene: TRBV2
j_gene: TRBJ1-5
d_gene: .
CDR3nt: TGTGCCAGCAGTGAGCAGGGGCAAAAAAGCAATCAGCCCCAGCATTTT
CDR3aa: CASSEQGQKSNQPQHF

abundance: .
v_gene: TRBV5-4
j_gene: TRBJ2-2
d_gene: .
CDR3nt: TGTGCCAGCAGCTTGGCGGGTGGACCCCACAACACCGGGGAGCTGTTTTTT
CDR3aa: CASSLAGGPHNTGELFF

abundance: once
v_gene: TRBV29-1
j_gene: TRBJ1-1
d_gene: .
CDR3nt: TGCAGCGTATTGACAGGCATGAACACTGAAGCTTTCTTT
CDR3aa: CSVLTGMNTEAFF

abundance: once
v_gene: TRBV10-3
j_gene: TRBJ2-1
d_gene: TRBD2
CDR3nt: TGTGCCATCAGTGAGTCCGTCAGACTAGCGGGAGGATCCTACAATGAGCAGTTCTTC
CDR3aa: CAISESVRLAGGSYNEQFF

abundance: once
v_gene: TRBV29-1
j_gene: TRBJ2-1
d_gene: TRBD1
CDR3nt: TGCAGCGTTGAAGAGTTGGGACTGCAGGGGGCGAGTGAGCAGTTCTTC
CDR3aa: CSVEELGLQGASEQFF

abundance: .
v_gene: TRBV6-5
j_gene: TRBJ2-3
d_gene: .
CDR3nt: TGTGCCAGCAGGGGCGCGGGGTCAGATACGCAGTATTTT
CDR3aa: CASRGAGSDTQYF

abundance: .
v_gene: TRBV9
j_gene: TRBJ2-5
d_gene: .
CDR3nt: TGTGCCAGCAGCGCAAGGGGTGACAAATCCGGGGAGACCCAGTACTTC
CDR3aa: CASSARGDKSGETQYF

abundance: .
v_gene: TRBV18
j_gene: TRBJ1-3
d_gene: .
CDR3nt: TGTGCCAGCTCACCCCCGGCAATCTCTGGAAACACCATATATTTT
CDR3aa: CASSPPAISGNTIYF

abundance: .
v_gene: TRBV14
j_gene: TRBJ2-7
d_gene: .
CDR3nt: TGTGCCAGCAGCCGTTTTACAGGGAACATCTACGAGCAGTACTTC
CDR3aa: CASSRFTGNIYEQYF

abundance: few
v_gene: TRBV4-3
j_gene: TRBJ2-1
d_gene: .
CDR3nt: TGCGCCAGCAGCCAAGATCCCTCCGTCTCCTACAATGAGCAGTTCTTC
CDR3aa: CASSQDPSVSYNEQFF

abundance: .
v_gene: TRBV19
j_gene: TRBJ1-1
d_gene: .
CDR3nt: TGTGCCAGTAGTATACCCCAGAACACTGAAGCTTTCTTT
CDR3aa: CASSIPQNTEAFF

abundance: .
v_gene: TRBV27
j_gene: TRBJ2-2
d_gene: .
CDR3nt: TGTGCCAGCAGTTTCCCTACCGGGGAGCTGTTTTTT
CDR3aa: CASSFPTGELFF

abundance: once
v_gene: TRBV5-4
j_gene: TRBJ1-2
d_gene: TRBD1
CDR3nt: TGTGCCAGCAGCCGGGACAGGTTACGGTATGGCTACACCTTC
CDR3aa: CASSRDRLRYGYTF

abundance: .
v_gene: TRBV2
j_gene: TRBJ1-2
d_gene: .
CDR3nt: TGTGCCAGCAGCAAGGTAGTTTACTATGGCTACACCTTC
CDR3aa: CASSKVVYYGYTF

abundance: .
v_gene: TRBV30
j_gene: TRBJ2-7
d_gene: TRBD1
CDR3nt: TGTGCCTGGAGAGAGGAGACAGGGCTCTCCCACTACGAGCAGTACTTC
CDR3aa: CAWREETGLSHYEQYF

abundance: once
v_gene: TRBV19
j_gene: TRBJ2-3
d_gene: .
CDR3nt: TGTGCCAGTATAAACAGAGGCACAGATACGCAGTATTTT
CDR3aa: CASINRGTDTQYF

abundance: .
v_gene: TRBV2
j_gene: TRBJ2-5
d_gene: TRBD2
CDR3nt: TGTGCCAGCAGCGTTCCGGGACTAGCGGCACAAGAGACCCAGTACTTC
CDR3aa: CASSVPGLAAQETQYF

abundance: .
v_gene: TRBV6-1
j_gene: TRBJ1-6
d_gene: .
CDR3nt: TGTGCCAGCAGTGAAGTTGAGGGGGTTTCACCCCTCCACTTT
CDR3aa: CASSEVEGVSPLHF

abundance: .
v_gene: TRBV5-4
j_gene: TRBJ2-7
d_gene: TRBD1
CDR3nt: TGTGCCAGCCGAAAACAGGGGGCCTACGAGCAGTACTTC
CDR3aa: CASRKQGAYEQYF

abundance: .
v_gene: TRBV30
j_gene: TRBJ2-3
d_gene: .
CDR3nt: TGTGCCTGGAGTGGTAGCACAGATACGCAGTATTTT
CDR3aa: CAWSGSTDTQYF

abundance: few
v_gene: TRBV19
j_gene: TRBJ2-6
d_gene: TRBD2
CDR3nt: TGTGCCAGTAGCCGGGACTACAACTCTGGGGCCAACGTCCTGACTTTC
CDR3aa: CASSRDYNSGANVLTF

abundance: many
v_gene: TRBV2
j_gene: TRBJ1-2
d_gene: .
CDR3nt: TGTGCCAGCAGTGAAGGACGGATCTATGGCTACACCTTC
CDR3aa: CASSEGRIYGYTF

abundance: .
v_gene: TRBV4-1
j_gene: TRBJ1-5
d_gene: .
CDR3nt: TGCGCCAGCAGCCAAGTTCAGGGCCTGGGCAATCAGCCCCAGCATTTT
CDR3aa: CASSQVQGLGNQPQHF

abundance: once
v_gene: TRBV11-2
j_gene: TRBJ2-5
d_gene: TRBD1
CDR3nt: TGTGCCAGCAGCTCCGGACAGGGGGCTCAAGAGACCCAGTACTTC
CDR3aa: CASSSGQGAQETQYF

abundance: many
v_gene: TRBV30
j_gene: TRBJ1-1
d_gene: .
CDR3nt: TGTGCCTGTAGCAGGGGAAGCACTGAAGCTTTCTTT
CDR3aa: CACSRGSTEAFF

abundance: few
v_gene: TRBV5-1
j_gene: TRBJ1-6
d_gene: .
CDR3nt: TGCGCCAGCAGCTTGGTGCCAGAGGATAATTCACCCCTCCACTTT
CDR3aa: CASSLVPEDNSPLHF

abundance: .
v_gene: TRBV30
j_gene: TRBJ2-7
d_gene: .
CDR3nt: TGTGCCTGGACGGTGTCCTACGAGCAGTACTTC
CDR3aa: CAWTVSYEQYF

abundance: .
v_gene: TRBV7-2
j_gene: TRBJ1-2
d_gene: TRBD1
CDR3nt: TGTGCCAGCAGCTTTACAGGGGGCTATGGCTACACCTTC
CDR3aa: CASSFTGGYGYTF

abundance: once
v_gene: TRBV6-5
j_gene: TRBJ1-2
d_gene: .
CDR3nt: TGTGCCAGCAGTTACTCGGGGGGGGAGTTCGGCTACACCTTC
CDR3aa: CASSYSGGEFGYTF

abundance: .
v_gene: TRBV6-6
j_gene: TRBJ1-6
d_gene: .
CDR3nt: TGTGCCAGCACCCCGGGGAATTCACCCCTCCACTTT
CDR3aa: CASTPGNSPLHF

abundance: .
v_gene: TRBV6-1
j_gene: TRBJ1-2
d_gene: TRBD1
CDR3nt: TGTGCCAGCAGGGGGACAGGTGGGATCTATGGCTACACCTTC
CDR3aa: CASRGTGGIYGYTF

abundance: .
v_gene: TRBV30
j_gene: TRBJ2-3
d_gene: TRBD1
CDR3nt: TGTGCCTGGTCGACAGGGCAATTAGGAGATACGCAGTATTTT
CDR3aa: CAWSTGQLGDTQYF

abundance: .
v_gene: TRBV4-3
j_gene: TRBJ2-7
d_gene: .
CDR3nt: TGCGCCAGCAGCCAAGATTCGGGGGCTAGCGGTAACCCCTACGAGCAGTACTTC
CDR3aa: CASSQDSGASGNPYEQYF

abundance: .
v_gene: TRBV2
j_gene: TRBJ1-2
d_gene: .
CDR3nt: TGTGCCAGCAGTGCAAGCGGACCGGGTAACTATGGCTACACCTTC
CDR3aa: CASSASGPGNYGYTF

abundance: once
v_gene: TRBV19
j_gene: TRBJ1-6
d_gene: TRBD1
CDR3nt: TGTGCCAGCCGGGACAGGGGTTCCTATAATTCACCCCTCCACTTT
CDR3aa: CASRDRGSYNSPLHF

abundance: .
v_gene: TRBV6-5
j_gene: TRBJ1-2
d_gene: TRBD1
CDR3nt: TGTGCCAGCAGTGCCCGGGACAGGGGACGTAGTGGCTACACCTTC
CDR3aa: CASSARDRGRSGYTF

abundance: .
v_gene: TRBV9
j_gene: TRBJ2-5
d_gene: TRBD2
CDR3nt: TGTGCCAGCAGCGGTGGACTAGCGGGAGTCCAAGAGACCCAGTACTTC
CDR3aa: CASSGGLAGVQETQYF